A single sample is the source of the 29 T cell receptor beta chains below, sequenced in a study of shared clonotypes between healthy human individuals. Terminally differentiated effector memory CD45RA+ cells were left out of the naive CD8 fraction, which was CD45RO-negative and positively selected for CCR7. TCRdb's copy holds only in-frame clones and misses some; the assay was immunoSEQ multiplex PCR. The table shows a few hundred thousand clones, with 95% to 96% occurring only once. Sequenced: naive CD8+ T cells sorted from blood. The receptors originated from a woman in her 30s in good health.

About this clone: The same CDR3 also results from other DNA sequences found in this sample. The V and J genes are TRBV27 and TRBJ2-7; no definite D call. This CDR3 is built from 13 residues. From germline, CDR1 is MNHEY and CDR2 SMNVEV (reference sequence). Deletions cut 6 bases from V and 0 bases from J, with 9 bases between. The CDR3 sequence is CASRDGSSYEQYF. The DNA of the CDR3 is TGTGCCAGCAGAGACGGGTCCTCCTACGAGCAGTACTTC.

The chain has TRBV5-6 and TRBJ2-5, with D unresolved. There are 14 residues in the CDR3. Germline CDR1 reads SGHDT; CDR2 reads YYEEEE. V was cut by 1 base and J by 5 bases, with 12 bases left in between. This CDR3 is CASSLPGFTETQYF. The CDR3 DNA follows: TGTGCCAGCAGCTTGCCAGGTTTCACTGAGACCCAGTACTTC.

The V and J genes are TRBV4-1 and TRBJ2-7; a possible D gene is TRBD1 (5 bases). The V end was cut by 1 base, the J end by 4 bases, with 11 bases between. This CDR3 contains 14 residues. Germline loops: CDR1 MGHRA, CDR2 YSYEKL. The CDR3 spells CASSQVTQGYEQYF. CDR3 nucleotides: TGCGCCAGCAGCCAAGTGACGCAGGGATACGAGCAGTACTTC.

V usage is TRBV7-9 and J usage is TRBJ2-2; unclear D gene. Trimming cost V 1 base and J 0 bases, with 3 bases left between them. The CDR3 is 14 residues long. Germline CDR1 reads SEHNR; CDR2 reads FQNEAQ (reference sequence). The CDR3 loop reads CASSLEANTGELFF. The CDR3 DNA follows: TGTGCCAGCAGCTTAGAGGCGAACACCGGGGAGCTGTTTTTT. The variable domain in full, completed from reference TRBV7-9 and TRBJ2-2, reads DTGVSQNPRHKITKRGQNVTFRCDPISEHNRLYWYRQTLGQGPEFLTYFQNEAQLEKSRLLSDRFSAERPKGSFSTLEIQRTEQGDSAMYLCASSLEANTGELFFGEGSRLTVL.

The count of this clone is one. The chain joins TRBV11-2 to TRBJ2-5; the D gene is possibly TRBD1 (6 bases). Looked up from germline, CDR1 is SGHAT and CDR2 is FQNNGV. V gave up 3 bases and J gave up 1 base, with 12 bases separating them. This CDR3 has 15 residues. This CDR3 is CASSLTPQGQETQYF. CDR3 nucleotides: TGTGCCAGCAGCTTGACGCCACAGGGCCAAGAGACCCAGTACTTC.

The chain couples TRBV30 to TRBJ2-7; D is ambiguous. Per germline, CDR1 GTSNPN and CDR2 SVGIG (reference sequence). CDR3 length: 15 amino acids. Trimming removed 0 bases from V and 5 bases from J, with 17 bases in between. The CDR3 loop reads CAWSVGNAPSHEQYF. DNA of the CDR3: TGTGCCTGGAGTGTAGGGAATGCTCCTTCCCACGAGCAGTACTTC.

Points on this clone: Different DNA sequences within this sample yield the same CDR3. J is TRBJ2-7 and V is TRBV11-2; D is ambiguous. The CDR3 sequence is 12 residues long. CDR1 and CDR2 (germline): SGHAT, FQNNGV. V was trimmed by 2 bases and J by 4 bases, leaving 6 bases between them. CDR3 residues: CASSLISYEQYF. The CDR3 nucleotides are TGTGCCAGCAGCTTAATTAGTTACGAGCAGTACTTC.

The chain combines TRBV11-2 with TRBJ2-7; 7 bases match TRBD2. Germline trimming cut 5 bases from V and 5 bases from J; bases unmatched to any gene: 9. CDR3 size: 14 residues. Germline V gene lookup returns CDR1 SGHAT and CDR2 FQNNGV. CDR3 amino acids: CASSQVREGHEQYF. The CDR3 coding sequence is TGTGCCAGCAGCCAAGTGAGGGAGGGCCACGAGCAGTACTTC.

This chain connects TRBV28 to TRBJ2-7, with TRBD2 identical over 10 bases. Per the germline V gene, CDR1 is MDHEN and CDR2 is SYDVKM. This CDR3 has 14 residues. The V segment lost 7 bases and the J segment 6 bases; nucleotides outside the gene matches: 9. Here the CDR3 DNA reads TGTGCCAGCAAAAAGGGCGGACTAGCGGTCGAGCAGTACTTC. Its protein is CASKKGGLAVEQYF.

CDR3 loop: CASSHPRGPSYGYTF. CDR3 DNA sequence: TGCGCCAGCAGCCACCCCCGGGGGCCTTCCTATGGCTACACCTTC. The chain employs TRBV4-1 and TRBJ1-2; a possible D gene is TRBD1 (6 bases). V lost 3 bases, J lost 4 bases, and 15 bases lay in between. Per germline, CDR1 MGHRA and CDR2 YSYEKL. CDR3 size: 15 residues.

The chain carries TRBV4-1 and TRBJ2-7; perhaps TRBD2 as D (6 bases). Trimming pared 1 base from V and 7 bases from J, leaving 17 bases between. The CDR3 is 15 residues long. Germline CDR1 reads MGHRA; CDR2 reads YSYEKL. CDR3 DNA: TGCGCCAGCAGCCAAGGGGAGCGGGCAGGCTCGGAGCAGTACTTC. Its protein is CASSQGERAGSEQYF.

The chain couples TRBV15 to TRBJ1-1; the D gene is possibly TRBD1 (5 bases). Germline V gene lookup returns CDR1 LNHNV and CDR2 YYDKDF (reference sequence). Trimming shortened V by 0 bases and J by 8 bases, and 19 bases separated the two germline ends. The CDR3 covers 16 residues. The CDR3 DNA is TGTGCCACCAGCAGAGATCGGGGGGAATCAGAATGGGAAGCTTTCTTT. It encodes CATSRDRGESEWEAFF.

The CDR3 protein is CASSPEGHLLGEQYF. CDR3 DNA sequence: TGTGCCAGCAGCCCCGAGGGCCACCTTTTGGGGGAGCAGTACTTC. The rearrangement joins TRBV11-1 to TRBJ2-7; maybe TRBD2 (5 bases). CDR3 size: 15 residues. The V gene lost 5 bases and the J gene lost 7 bases, with 21 bases spanning the gap. Germline V gives CDR1 SGHAT, CDR2 FQDESV (reference sequence).

This rearrangement joins TRBV6-5 to TRBJ2-1, with TRBD2 matching over 12 bases. Germline lookup yields CDR1 MNHEY and CDR2 SVGAGI. Trimming at V came to 5 bases and at J to 8 bases, leaving 7 bases not matched to a gene. This CDR3 contains 15 residues. CDR3 sequence: CASSPSGRAMYEQFF. CDR3 coding DNA: TGTGCCAGCAGTCCTAGCGGGAGGGCCATGTATGAGCAGTTCTTC.

V and J are TRBV4-1 and TRBJ1-1, with D perhaps TRBD1 (6 bases). The germline CDR1 and CDR2 sequences are MGHRA and YSYEKL. The CDR3 is made up of 12 amino acids. The V end was cut by 4 bases, the J end by 11 bases, with 14 bases between. In DNA, the CDR3 is TGCGCCAGCAGCCTCACAGGGATAGTCGCTTTCTTT. It translates to CASSLTGIVAFF.

The V gene is TRBV11-3, the J gene TRBJ2-7, with 7 positions matching TRBD2. The CDR3 is 14 residues long. V was pared by 1 base and J by 0 bases, with 0 bases of the junction left unmatched. Germline V gene data show CDR1 as SGHNT and CDR2 as YENEEA. The DNA for the CDR3 is TGTGCCAGCAGCTTAGGCGGGAGCTCCTACGAGCAGTACTTC. Translating it yields CASSLGGSSYEQYF.

Comments on this clone: The same CDR3 is also encoded by other DNA sequences in this sample. The chain recombines TRBV11-3 with TRBJ2-2; 10 positions agree with TRBD1. This CDR3 is built from 15 residues. Germline V lookup: CDR1 SGHNT, CDR2 YENEEA. Trimming removed 5 bases from V and 7 bases from J; junction bases left unmatched: 7. The CDR3 DNA is TGTGCCAGCAGCCCGGGGACAGGGGTTGACGGGGAGCTGTTTTTT. Encoded protein: CASSPGTGVDGELFF. Filled out from reference TRBV11-3 and TRBJ2-2, the complete variable domain reads EAGVVQSPRYKIIEKKQPVAFWCNPISGHNTLYWYLQNLGQGPELLIRYENEEAVDDSQLPKDRFSAERLKGVDSTLKIQPAELGDSAVYLCASSPGTGVDGELFFGEGSRLTVL.

The CDR3 nucleotides read TGCGCCAGCAGTGAGTATTCCTACGAGCAGTACTTC. Protein product: CASSEYSYEQYF. The V gene is TRBV10-2, the J gene TRBJ2-7; D not certain. CDR3 length: 12 residues. Trimming pared 1 base from V and 1 base from J, leaving 2 bases between. Germline V gene data show CDR1 as WSHSY and CDR2 as SAAADI.

The chain combines TRBV4-2 with TRBJ2-2; 9 bases fit TRBD2. Losses at the gene ends were 4 bases for V and 6 bases for J; bases not matched to a gene: 9. This CDR3 region has 16 residues. Per germline, CDR1 LGHNA and CDR2 YNFKEQ. CDR3 sequence (DNA): TGTGCCAGCAGCCGTAGCGGGACTAGCCGCTCCGGGGAGCTGTTTTTT. Its translation is CASSRSGTSRSGELFF.

This clone appeared once. This chain connects TRBV7-6 to TRBJ1-5; D gene ambiguous. The CDR3 is 14 amino acids. In germline, CDR1 is SGHVS, CDR2 FNYEAQ. V lost 1 base to trimming and J lost 2 bases, with 6 bases between them. The CDR3, as DNA: TGTGCCAGCAGCTTAGGTGGTGGCAATCAGCCCCAGCATTTT. Its translation: CASSLGGGNQPQHF.

This chain joins TRBV7-9 and TRBJ2-1, with 7 bases identical to TRBD2. Germline trimming cut 10 bases from V and 4 bases from J; bases unmatched to any gene: 16. The CDR3 contains 16 residues. CDR1 is SEHNR and CDR2 is FQNEAQ in the germline V gene (reference sequence). In DNA, the CDR3 is TGTGCCACCCGGGTAGGGGAAAGCGGGAAGTACAATGAGCAGTTCTTC. Translation gives CATRVGESGKYNEQFF.

The chain combines TRBV29-1 with TRBJ2-1; no definite D call. The CDR3 has 11 amino acids. From germline, CDR1 is SQVTM and CDR2 ANQGSEA. The ends were cut back, 4 bases at V and 5 bases at J, with 6 bases in the middle. The CDR3 DNA follows: TGCAGCGTTGGCAACAACAATGAGCAGTTCTTC. It translates to CSVGNNNEQFF.

The genes are TRBV10-3 and TRBJ1-1; 7 bases agree with TRBD1. Per the germline V gene, CDR1 is ENHRY and CDR2 is SYGVKD. This CDR3 has 14 amino acids. V trimming: 4 bases; J trimming: 0 bases; junction bases outside the gene matches: 2. The CDR3 loop reads CAISGGQLNTEAFF. The CDR3 coding sequence is TGTGCCATCAGTGGGGGACAGTTGAACACTGAAGCTTTCTTT.

The rearrangement uses TRBV5-4 and TRBJ2-5; D possibly uses TRBD1 or TRBD2 (6 bases each). Trimming pared 6 bases from V and 3 bases from J, leaving 12 bases between. CDR3 length equals 13 residues. Germline values: CDR1 SGHNT, CDR2 YYREEE (reference sequence). The CDR3 loop is CASNREDEETQYF. The CDR3 coding sequence is TGTGCCAGCAACAGGGAGGACGAAGAGACCCAGTACTTC.

The CDR3 nucleotides read TGTGCCAGCAGCTGGGGGGTTGGCGAGCAGTACTTC. Protein: CASSWGVGEQYF. This chain links TRBV11-1 with TRBJ2-7, with D maybe TRBD2 (6 bases). CDR1 SGHAT and CDR2 FQDESV come from the germline V gene (reference sequence). The ends were cut back, 4 bases at V and 6 bases at J, with 10 bases in the middle. This CDR3 comprises 12 residues.

This clone has just one count. The V gene is TRBV28, the J gene TRBJ2-5, with D perhaps TRBD1 (5 bases). Looked up from germline, CDR1 is MDHEN and CDR2 is SYDVKM. Trimming removed 4 bases from V and 3 bases from J, with 27 bases in between. The CDR3 is made up of 19 amino acids. Here the CDR3 DNA reads TGTGCCAGCAGTTCCCTTACCCTTACAGGCCAGTCGGGCAAAGAGACCCAGTACTTC. The encoded protein is CASSSLTLTGQSGKETQYF.

The chain links TRBV5-6 to TRBJ2-7; TRBD1 agrees at 9 bases. The CDR3 has 17 residues. The germline V gene encodes CDR1 SGHDT and CDR2 YYEEEE. V lost 3 bases and J lost 1; bases outside the gene matches: 11. The DNA of the CDR3 is TGTGCCAGCAGCTCCTTACAGGGGGCCCTCCTTTCCTACGAGCAGTACTTC. This sequence encodes CASSSLQGALLSYEQYF.

The genes are TRBV27 and TRBJ1-1; D not resolved. Germline CDR1 reads MNHEY; CDR2 reads SMNVEV (reference sequence). Trimming left V 6 bases short and J 8 bases short, with 10 bases between. CDR3 length: 11 residues. The CDR3 protein is CASRSVGEAFF. CDR3 sequence (DNA): TGTGCCAGCAGGTCGGTAGGGGAAGCTTTCTTT.

This clone was recorded only once. The rearrangement links TRBV7-2 to TRBJ2-7, with D uncertain. CDR1 is SGHTA and CDR2 is FQGNSA in the germline V gene. This CDR3 has 15 amino acids. V shed 5 bases and J shed 7 bases, with 21 bases lying between them. The CDR3 DNA reads TGTGCCAGCAGCCCGTCATTTGCAGCCCCAAGGGAGCAGTACTTC. Translation gives CASSPSFAAPREQYF.